The clone carrying this T cell receptor beta chain was observed many times. Samples came from axillary lymph nodes draining the breast cancer. CDR3 length equals 14 residues. The junction had 13 bases not matched to a gene; V was cut back by 5 bases and J by 9 bases. Germline CDR1 is SEHNR and CDR2 is FQNEAQ (reference sequence). This sample stems from a study of breast tumors, draining lymph nodes, adjacent tissues. TCRdb re-called the multiplex PCR reads with MiXCR, one entry per CDR3 protein. Of approximately 230,000 distinct CDR3 sequences in the sample, 30% to 35% are singletons; the top ten hold about 3.3%.

J is TRBJ2-7 and V is TRBV7-9; 7 nucleotides agree with TRBD1. The sequence derives from a female donor with breast cancer. Some clones in this sample may be carry-over from other donors' samples. Material for sequencing was axillary lymph node tissue. This chain's CDR3 is CASSHYSTGVLQYF. DNA for the CDR3: TGTGCCAGCAGCCACTATTCAACAGGGGTCTTGCAGTACTTC.